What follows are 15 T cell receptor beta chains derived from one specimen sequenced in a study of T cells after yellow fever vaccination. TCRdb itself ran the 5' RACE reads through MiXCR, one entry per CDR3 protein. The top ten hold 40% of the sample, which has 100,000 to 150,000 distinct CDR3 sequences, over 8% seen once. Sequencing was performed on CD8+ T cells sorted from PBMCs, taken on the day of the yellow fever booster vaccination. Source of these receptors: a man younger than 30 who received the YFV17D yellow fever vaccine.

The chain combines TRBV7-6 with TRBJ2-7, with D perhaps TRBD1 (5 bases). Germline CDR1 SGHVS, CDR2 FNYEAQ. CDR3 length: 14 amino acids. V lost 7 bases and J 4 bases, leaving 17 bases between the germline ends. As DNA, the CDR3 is TGTGCCAGCACACCAACGACAGAACCTTACGAGCAGTACTTC. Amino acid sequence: CASTPTTEPYEQYF.

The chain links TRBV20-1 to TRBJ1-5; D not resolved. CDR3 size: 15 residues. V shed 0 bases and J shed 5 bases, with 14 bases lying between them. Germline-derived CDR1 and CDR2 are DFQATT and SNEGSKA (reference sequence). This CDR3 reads CSARDRRGPHQPQHF. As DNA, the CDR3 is TGCAGTGCTAGAGATCGTAGAGGACCTCATCAGCCCCAGCATTTT.

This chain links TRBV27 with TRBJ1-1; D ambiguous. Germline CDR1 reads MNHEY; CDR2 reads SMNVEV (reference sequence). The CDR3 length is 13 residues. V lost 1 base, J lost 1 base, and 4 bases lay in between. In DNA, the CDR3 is TGTGCCAGCAGTTTATGGGCGAACACTGAAGCTTTCTTT. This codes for CASSLWANTEAFF.

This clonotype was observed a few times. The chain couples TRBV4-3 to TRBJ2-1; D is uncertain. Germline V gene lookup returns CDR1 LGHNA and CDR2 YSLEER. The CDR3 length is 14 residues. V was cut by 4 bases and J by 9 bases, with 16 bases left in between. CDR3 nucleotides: TGCGCCAGCAGCCGTCGTATAGAATTGGGTGAGCAGTTCTTC. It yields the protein CASSRRIELGEQFF.

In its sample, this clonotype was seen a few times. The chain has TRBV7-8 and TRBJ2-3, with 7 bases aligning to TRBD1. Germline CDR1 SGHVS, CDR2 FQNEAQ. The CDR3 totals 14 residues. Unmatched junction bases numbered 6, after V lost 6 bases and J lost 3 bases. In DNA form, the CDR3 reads TGTGCCAGCAGTCAGGGGGTCCGGACAGATACGCAGTATTTT. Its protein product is CASSQGVRTDTQYF.

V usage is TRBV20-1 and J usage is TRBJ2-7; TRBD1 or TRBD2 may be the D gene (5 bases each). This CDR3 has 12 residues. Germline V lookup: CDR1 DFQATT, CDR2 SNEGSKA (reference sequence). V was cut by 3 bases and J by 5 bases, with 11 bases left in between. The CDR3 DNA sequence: TGCAGTGCTAGGGAAGGGACGCACGAGCAGTACTTC. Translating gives CSAREGTHEQYF.

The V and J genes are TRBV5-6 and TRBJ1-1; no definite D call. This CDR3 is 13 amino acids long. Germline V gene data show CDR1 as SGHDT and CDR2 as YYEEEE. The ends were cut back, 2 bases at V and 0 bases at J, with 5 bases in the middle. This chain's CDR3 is CASSFQLNTEAFF. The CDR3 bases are TGTGCCAGCAGCTTCCAGCTGAACACTGAAGCTTTCTTT.

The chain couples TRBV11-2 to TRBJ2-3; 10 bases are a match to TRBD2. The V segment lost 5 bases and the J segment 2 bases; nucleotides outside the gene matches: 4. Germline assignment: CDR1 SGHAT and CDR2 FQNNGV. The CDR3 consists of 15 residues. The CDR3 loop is CASSSGGAFTDTQYF. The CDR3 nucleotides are TGTGCCAGCAGCAGCGGGGGGGCTTTCACAGATACGCAGTATTTT.

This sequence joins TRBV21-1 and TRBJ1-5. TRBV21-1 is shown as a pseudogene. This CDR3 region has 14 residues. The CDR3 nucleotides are TGTGCCAGCAGCATAGGGAACATAACTCAGCCCCAGCATTTT. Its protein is CASSIGNITQPQHF.

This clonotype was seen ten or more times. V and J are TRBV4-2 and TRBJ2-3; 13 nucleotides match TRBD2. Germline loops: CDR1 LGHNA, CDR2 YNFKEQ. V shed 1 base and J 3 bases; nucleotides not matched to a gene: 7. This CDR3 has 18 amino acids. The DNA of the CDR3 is TGTGCCAGCAGCCAAGGGTCCTGGGGACTAGCGGGGACAGATACGCAGTATTTT. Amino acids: CASSQGSWGLAGTDTQYF.

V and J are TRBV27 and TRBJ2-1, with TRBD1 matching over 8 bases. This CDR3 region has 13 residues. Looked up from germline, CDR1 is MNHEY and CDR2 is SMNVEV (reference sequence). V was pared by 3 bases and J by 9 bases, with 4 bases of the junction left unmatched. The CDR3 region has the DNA TGTGCCAGCAGTTTCCCTGACAGGGGTGAGCAGTTCTTC. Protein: CASSFPDRGEQFF.

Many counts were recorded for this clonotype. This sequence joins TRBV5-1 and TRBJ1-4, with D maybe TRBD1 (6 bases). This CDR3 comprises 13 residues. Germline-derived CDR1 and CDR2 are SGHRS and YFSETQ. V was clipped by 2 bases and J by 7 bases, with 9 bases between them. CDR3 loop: CASSFTQGEKLFF. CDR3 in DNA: TGCGCCAGCAGCTTTACACAGGGTGAAAAACTGTTTTTT.

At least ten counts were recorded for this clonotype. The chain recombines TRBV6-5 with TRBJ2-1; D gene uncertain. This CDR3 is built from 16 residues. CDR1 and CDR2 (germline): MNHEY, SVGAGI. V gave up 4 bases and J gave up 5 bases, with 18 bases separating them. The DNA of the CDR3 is TGTGCCAGCAGTTCCAGCCCCTTGACAAGAAACAATGAGCAGTTCTTC. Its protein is CASSSSPLTRNNEQFF.

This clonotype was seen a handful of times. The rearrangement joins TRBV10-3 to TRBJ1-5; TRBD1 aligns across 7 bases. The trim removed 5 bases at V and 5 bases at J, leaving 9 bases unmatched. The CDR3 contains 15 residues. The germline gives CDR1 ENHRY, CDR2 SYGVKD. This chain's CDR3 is CAISYTQGLHQPQHF. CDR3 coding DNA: TGTGCCATCAGTTACACACAGGGGTTGCATCAGCCCCAGCATTTT.

The CDR3 here is CASSPPRGHTEAFF. CDR3 nucleotide sequence: TGTGCCAGCAGCCCCCCAAGGGGACACACTGAAGCTTTCTTT. The gene calls are TRBV7-9 and TRBJ1-1; maybe TRBD1 (5 bases). Trimming pared 5 bases from V and 3 bases from J, leaving 13 bases between. In germline, CDR1 is SEHNR, CDR2 FQNEAQ (reference sequence). This CDR3 contains 14 residues. The full variable domain, in which reference TRBV7-9 and TRBJ1-1 provide the parts outside the CDR3, is DTGVSQNPRHKITKRGQNVTFRCDPISEHNRLYWYRQTLGQGPEFLTYFQNEAQLEKSRLLSDRFSAERPKGSFSTLEIQRTEQGDSAMYLCASSPPRGHTEAFFGQGTRLTVV.